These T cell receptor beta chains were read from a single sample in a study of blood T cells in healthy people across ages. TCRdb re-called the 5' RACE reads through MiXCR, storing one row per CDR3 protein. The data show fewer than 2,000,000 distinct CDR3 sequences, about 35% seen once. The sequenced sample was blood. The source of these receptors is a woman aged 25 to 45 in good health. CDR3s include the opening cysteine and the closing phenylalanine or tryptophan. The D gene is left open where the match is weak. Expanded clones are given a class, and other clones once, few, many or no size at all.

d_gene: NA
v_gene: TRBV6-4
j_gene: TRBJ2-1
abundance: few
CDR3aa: CASSREITGEQFF
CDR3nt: TGTGCCAGCAGTCGGGAGATTACGGGTGAGCAGTTCTTC

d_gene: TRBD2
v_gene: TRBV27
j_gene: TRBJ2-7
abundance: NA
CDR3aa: CASNSGRGYEQYF
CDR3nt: TGTGCCAGCAACAGCGGGAGGGGGTACGAGCAGTACTTC

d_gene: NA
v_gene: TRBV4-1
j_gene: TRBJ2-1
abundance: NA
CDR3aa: CASSQDPVSYNEQFF
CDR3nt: TGCGCCAGCAGCCAAGATCCGGTTAGCTACAATGAGCAGTTCTTC

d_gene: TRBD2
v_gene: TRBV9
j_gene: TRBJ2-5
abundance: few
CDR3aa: CASSVGSGVETQYF
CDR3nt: TGTGCCAGCAGCGTAGGTAGCGGGGTGGAGACCCAGTACTTC

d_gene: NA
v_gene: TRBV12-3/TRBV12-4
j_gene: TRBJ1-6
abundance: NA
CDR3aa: CASRGGQHNSPLHF
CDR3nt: TGTGCCAGCAGGGGGGGACAACACAATTCACCCCTCCACTTT

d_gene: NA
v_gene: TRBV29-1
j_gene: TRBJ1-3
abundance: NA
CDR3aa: CSVEDPADSNSGNTIYF
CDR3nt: TGCAGCGTTGAAGATCCGGCGGACTCAAACTCTGGAAACACCATATATTTT

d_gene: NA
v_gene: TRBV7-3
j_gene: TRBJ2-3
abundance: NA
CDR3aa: CASSYAGTRSTDTQYF
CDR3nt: TGTGCCAGCAGCTACGCCGGGACAAGGTCCACAGATACGCAGTATTTT

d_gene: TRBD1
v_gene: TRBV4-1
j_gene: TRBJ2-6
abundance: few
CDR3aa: CASSHPGQGASGANVLTF
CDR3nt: TGCGCCAGCAGCCACCCGGGACAGGGGGCATCTGGGGCCAACGTCCTGACTTTC

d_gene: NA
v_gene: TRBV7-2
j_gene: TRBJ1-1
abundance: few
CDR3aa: CASSTGALTEAFF
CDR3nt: TGTGCCAGCAGCACCGGGGCCCTCACTGAAGCTTTCTTT

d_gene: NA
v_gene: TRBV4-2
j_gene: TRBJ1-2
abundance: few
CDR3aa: CASSQGVYYGYTF
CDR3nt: TGTGCCAGCAGCCAAGGGGTCTACTATGGCTACACCTTC

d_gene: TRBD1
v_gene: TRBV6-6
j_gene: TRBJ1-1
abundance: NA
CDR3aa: CASSPADRAFVDTEAFF
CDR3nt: TGTGCCAGCAGTCCCGCGGACAGGGCCTTTGTGGACACTGAAGCTTTCTTT

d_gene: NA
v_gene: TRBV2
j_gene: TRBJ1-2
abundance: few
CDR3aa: CASLKGIYGYTF
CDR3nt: TGTGCCAGCCTGAAGGGGATATATGGCTACACCTTC

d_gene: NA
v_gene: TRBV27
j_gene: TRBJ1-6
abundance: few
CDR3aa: CASRYGGSPLHF
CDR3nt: TGTGCCAGCCGATACGGAGGTTCACCCCTCCACTTT

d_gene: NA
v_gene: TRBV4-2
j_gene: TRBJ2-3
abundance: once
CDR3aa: CASSQVGPGDAAVPDTQYF
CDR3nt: TGTGCCAGCAGCCAAGTGGGCCCCGGAGACGCGGCGGTCCCCGATACGCAGTATTTT

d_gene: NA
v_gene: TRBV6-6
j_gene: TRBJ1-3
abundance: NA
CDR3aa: CASRSGTARPPIYF
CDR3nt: TGTGCCAGCAGATCCGGGACGGCGAGGCCCCCCATATATTTT

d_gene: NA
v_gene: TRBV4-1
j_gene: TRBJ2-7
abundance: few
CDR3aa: CASSQMNGNSYEQYF
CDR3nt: TGCGCCAGCAGCCAAATGAACGGAAACTCCTACGAGCAGTACTTC

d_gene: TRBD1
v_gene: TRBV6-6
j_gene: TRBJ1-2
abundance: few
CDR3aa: CASGGTGAIYGYTF
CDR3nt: TGTGCCAGCGGGGGGACAGGGGCAATCTATGGCTACACCTTC

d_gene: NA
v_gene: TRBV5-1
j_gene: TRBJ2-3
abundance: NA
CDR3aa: CASSSGTRETTDTQYF
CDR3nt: TGCGCCAGCAGCTCGGGAACCAGAGAAACCACAGATACGCAGTATTTT

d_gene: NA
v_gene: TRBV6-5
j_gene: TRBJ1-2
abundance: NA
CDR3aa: CASRAGGSVNYGYTF
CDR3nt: TGTGCCAGCAGAGCCGGGGGGTCAGTTAACTATGGCTACACCTTC

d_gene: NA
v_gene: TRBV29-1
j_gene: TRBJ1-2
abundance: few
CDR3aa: CSGAGAVEDYGYTF
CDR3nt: TGCAGCGGAGCAGGGGCCGTTGAAGACTATGGCTACACCTTC

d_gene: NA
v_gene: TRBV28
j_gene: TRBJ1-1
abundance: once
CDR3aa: CASSAQGGIGAEAFF
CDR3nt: TGTGCCAGCAGTGCCCAGGGAGGGATTGGGGCTGAAGCTTTCTTT

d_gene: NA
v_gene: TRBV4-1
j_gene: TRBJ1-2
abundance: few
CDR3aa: CASSQTVVSAKGYTF
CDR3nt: TGCGCCAGCAGCCAGACAGTCGTTTCCGCGAAAGGCTACACCTTC